This passage covers 13 T cell receptor beta chains from one sample sequenced in a study of graft-versus-host responses after intestinal transplantation. Using immunoSEQ multiplex PCR, the repertoire was profiled, and TCRdb retains in-frame clones only, with some absent. The sample lists some 87,000 clones; over 80% were seen once. These receptors are not linked to any known antigen. Sequencing was performed on unstimulated CD8+ T cells sorted from spleen or lymph node cells, taken before transplant. The receptors derive from a human donor who was the organ donor for an intestinal transplant.

V gene TRBV11-2 combines with J gene TRBJ2-7; 7 bases are shared with TRBD1. Per the germline V gene, CDR1 is SGHAT and CDR2 is FQNNGV. This CDR3 has 15 residues. V shed 2 bases, J shed 5 bases, and the junction held 9 bases outside the gene matches. The CDR3 DNA follows: TGTGCCAGCAGCTTACGAGGGGGCGAAGGGGACGAGCAGTACTTC. Its protein product is CASSLRGGEGDEQYF.

The J gene is TRBJ2-5, the V gene TRBV6-5, with D unclear. Germline CDR1 is MNHEY and CDR2 is SVGAGI. V was shortened by 2 bases and J by 7 bases, with 17 bases between the two germline ends. The length of the CDR3 is 15 residues. CDR3 protein: CASSYRGGQVRTQYF. CDR3 DNA sequence: TGTGCCAGCAGTTACCGCGGTGGCCAAGTGCGGACCCAGTACTTC.

The CDR3 here is CASSTRWTGVSSPLHF. The CDR3 DNA reads as TGTGCCAGCAGCACCCGGTGGACAGGGGTCAGTTCACCCCTCCACTTT. The chain has TRBV5-5 and TRBJ1-6, with 9 bases matching TRBD1. The V and J ends lost 4 bases and 9 bases, in that order; junction bases with no gene match: 11. CDR1 SGHKS and CDR2 YYEKEE come from the germline V gene (reference sequence). This CDR3 is 16 amino acids long. Variable domain in full (rest from reference TRBV5-5 and TRBJ1-6): DAGVTQSPTHLIKTRGQQVTLRCSPISGHKSVSWYQQVLGQGPQFIFQYYEKEERGRGNFPDRFSARQFPNYSSELNVNALLLGDSALYLCASSTRWTGVSSPLHFGNGTRLTVT.

DNA for the CDR3: TGCACCAGCAGCCGTCGTCCTAGCGGGGGGCCTACCCACGAGCAGTACTTC. Translation gives CTSSRRPSGGPTHEQYF. The genes are TRBV1 and TRBJ2-7; TRBD2, as called in the table, went unchecked against the DNA. TRBV1 constitutes a pseudogene. CDR3 length: 17 residues.

This clone was found once. The chain has TRBV9 and TRBJ1-3; D is unresolved. V lost 0 bases and J lost 0, with 4 bases in between. The CDR3 is made up of 14 amino acids. Per germline, CDR1 SGDLS and CDR2 YYNGEE. In DNA form, the CDR3 reads TGTGCCAGCAGCGTAGGGAGCTCTGGAAACACCATATATTTT. Protein: CASSVGSSGNTIYF.

The chain uses TRBV6-1 and TRBJ1-2; D is undetermined. Trimming removed 6 bases at V and 5 bases at J, with 4 bases between. Germline V gene lookup returns CDR1 MNHNS and CDR2 SASEGT. This CDR3 has 10 amino acids. The CDR3 DNA follows: TGTGCCAGCAGCGGGTATGGCTACACCTTC. It encodes CASSGYGYTF.

This chain uses TRBV7-9 with TRBJ1-1; 10 bases fit TRBD1. Germline loops: CDR1 SEHNR, CDR2 FQNEAQ (reference sequence). This CDR3 is 17 amino acids long. J lost 4 bases, V lost 5 bases, and 13 bases had no gene match. The DNA of the CDR3 is TGTGCCAGCAGCCACACCCGGACAGGGGGTGGAGGCACTGAAGCTTTCTTT. Amino acid sequence: CASSHTRTGGGGTEAFF.

V and J are TRBV30 and TRBJ2-6; 9 positions match TRBD1. The CDR3 consists of 15 residues. With V trimmed by 8 bases and J by 3 bases, 8 bases remained unmatched. The germline V gene has CDR1 GTSNPN and CDR2 SVGIG (reference sequence). The CDR3 DNA follows: TGTGCCATGGACAGGGGAGGTGGTGGGGCCAACGTCCTGACTTTC. This gives the protein CAMDRGGGGANVLTF.

This clone was observed once. The chain carries TRBV7-3 and TRBJ1-1; maybe TRBD1 (6 bases). Trimming took 4 bases from V and 5 from J, leaving 14 bases between them. CDR3 size: 14 residues. CDR1 is SGHTA and CDR2 is FQGTGA in the germline V gene. CDR3 in amino acids: CASSSFGGRTEAFF. CDR3 sequence (DNA): TGTGCCAGCAGCTCCTTCGGGGGGCGAACTGAAGCTTTCTTT.

This chain uses TRBV4-1 with TRBJ2-1; TRBD1 matches at 7 bases. The CDR3 covers 13 residues. The V gene's germline CDR1 is MGHRA and CDR2 YSYEKL. The V gene end was trimmed by 4 bases and the J gene end by 10 bases; junction bases not matched to a gene: 7. DNA for the CDR3: TGCGCCAGCAGCCCCCTCCCACAGGGGGAGCAGTTCTTC. This encodes CASSPLPQGEQFF.

The rearrangement joins TRBV11-2 to TRBJ2-7; 10 bases agree with TRBD1. The CDR3 has 14 amino acids. The ends lost 5 bases at V and 7 bases at J; junction bases unmatched: 8. Germline V CDR1 and CDR2: SGHAT, FQNNGV. The chain's CDR3 is CASSARDRGSEQYF. CDR3 sequence (DNA): TGTGCCAGCAGCGCTCGGGACAGGGGTTCAGAGCAGTACTTC.

V gene TRBV30 combines with J gene TRBJ2-5, with a possible D match to TRBD2 (5 bases). Near its end, the DNA agrees better with TRBJ2-7, so the J call may be wrong. The CDR3 runs to 13 residues. The germline V gene encodes CDR1 GTSNPN and CDR2 SVGIG (reference sequence). CDR3 sequence: CAWSSGSGYEQYF. The CDR3 nucleotides are TGTGCCTGGTCTTCGGGGTCGGGCTACGAGCAGTACTTC.

J is TRBJ2-7 and V is TRBV7-9, with D possibly being TRBD2 (6 bases). Germline CDR1 is SEHNR and CDR2 is FQNEAQ (reference sequence). This CDR3 contains 13 residues. V gave up 6 bases and J gave up 2 bases, with 11 bases separating them. The CDR3 DNA reads TGTGCCAGCAGGCCGGGGGAGGCCTACGAGCAGTACTTC. Translation: CASRPGEAYEQYF.